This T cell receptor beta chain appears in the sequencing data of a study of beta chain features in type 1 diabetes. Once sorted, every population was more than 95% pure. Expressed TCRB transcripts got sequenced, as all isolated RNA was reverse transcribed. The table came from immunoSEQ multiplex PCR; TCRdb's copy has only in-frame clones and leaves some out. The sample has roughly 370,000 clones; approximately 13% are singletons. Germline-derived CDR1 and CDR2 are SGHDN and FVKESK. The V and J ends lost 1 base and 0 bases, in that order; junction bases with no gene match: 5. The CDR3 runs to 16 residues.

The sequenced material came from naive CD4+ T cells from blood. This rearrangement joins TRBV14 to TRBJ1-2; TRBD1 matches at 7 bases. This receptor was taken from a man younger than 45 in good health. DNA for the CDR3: TGTGCCAGCAGCCAAGTAAGGGGGCAAGCTAACTATGGCTACACCTTC. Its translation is CASSQVRGQANYGYTF. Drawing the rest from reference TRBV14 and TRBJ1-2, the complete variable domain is EAGVTQFPSHSVIEKGQTVTLRCDPISGHDNLYWYRRVMGKEIKFLLHFVKESKQDESGMPNNRFLAERTGGTYSTLKVQPAELEDSGVYFCASSQVRGQANYGYTFGSGTRLTVV.